This TCR beta chain appears in the sequencing data of a study of tumor-infiltrating lymphocytes in primary liver carcinoma. At the level of the study: These patients were men and women whose ages were 30 to 69 years. Tumors, staged T1-T3 N0M0, spanned about 4 to 10 cm.

From around 530 ng of total RNA, TCR beta-specific cDNA was reverse-transcribed using a constant-region primer. Slightly modified ARM-PCR, run as three nested multiplex PCR rounds, produced the TCR beta libraries. One entry per CDR3 protein results from TCRdb running MiXCR on the multiplex PCR reads. This sample yields some 51,000 distinct CDR3 sequences, of which 70% to 85% are seen a single time; 20% to 30% belongs to the top ten. Total RNA and DNA came together from approximately 20-30 mg of bulk tissue without cell sorting. Without exception, tumor samples held over 80% viable tumor cells. This clonotype was seen only once. This receptor was obtained from a man in his forties or fifties with primary liver carcinoma and hepatitis B virus infection. The specimen was liver tumor tissue from sampling region 3. Subset indicated: tumor region T3, left-lateral pole.

CDR3 nucleotides: TGTGCCAGCTGCACCGAGACATGGGCCTACGAGCAGTACTTC. Amino acid sequence: CASCTETWAYEQYF. This chain uses TRBV11-2 with TRBJ2-7; D is unresolved. Germline CDR1 reads SGHAT; CDR2 reads FQNNGV. Trimming removed 8 bases at V and 2 bases at J, with 16 bases between. The CDR3 has 14 amino acids.